Each of the 14 T cell receptor beta chains below was sequenced from the same sample in a study of shared clonotypes between healthy human individuals. Clones were read by immunoSEQ multiplex PCR, and TCRdb kept only the in-frame ones, dropping some. The sample records more than 2,000,000 clones, more than 85% being singletons. The sequencing sample was made of naive CD4+ T cells from PBMCs. Subset specified: CD45RA+ positively selected. The receptor source for this set is a man younger than 35 in good health. Some clones in this sample may be carry-over from other donors' samples.

This sequence joins TRBV28 and TRBJ1-2; D is possibly TRBD1 (5 bases). Germline loops: CDR1 MDHEN, CDR2 SYDVKM. Trimming removed 3 bases at V and 4 bases at J, with 12 bases between. The CDR3 contains 14 residues. CDR3 nucleotides: TGTGCCAGCAGTTTCTCCCAGGGTACCTATGGCTACACCTTC. Translated: CASSFSQGTYGYTF.

The chain couples TRBV5-4 to TRBJ1-1; TRBD1 is a possible D gene (5 bases). V lost 4 bases and J lost 6, with 28 bases in between. There are 18 residues in the CDR3. CDR1 and CDR2 from the germline V gene are SGHNT and YYREEE (reference sequence). CDR3 loop: CASSPGGVKGRQLAEAFF. CDR3 nucleotides: TGTGCCAGCAGCCCGGGGGGGGTGAAGGGGAGGCAATTGGCTGAAGCTTTCTTT.

Of note for this clone: The same CDR3 arises from other DNA sequences in this sample as well. The genes are TRBV2 and TRBJ1-4; D uncertain. V shed 0 bases and J shed 0 bases, with 5 bases lying between them. This CDR3 comprises 15 residues. Germline V lookup: CDR1 SNHLY, CDR2 FYNNEI. CDR3 amino acids: CASSEASATNEKLFF. CDR3 sequence (DNA): TGTGCCAGCAGTGAAGCCAGTGCAACTAATGAAAAACTGTTTTTT. The whole variable domain, remainder taken from reference TRBV2 and TRBJ1-4, is EPEVTQTPSHQVTQMGQEVILRCVPISNHLYFYWYRQILGQKVEFLVSFYNNEISEKSEIFDDQFSVERPDGSNFTLKIRSTKLEDSAMYFCASSEASATNEKLFFGSGTQLSVL.

Concerning this clone itself: The same CDR3 can be traced to other DNA sequences in this sample. The chain couples TRBV5-1 to TRBJ1-5, with a tentative D call TRBD1 (5 bases). V lost 4 bases, J lost 0 bases, and 11 bases lay in between. CDR3 length equals 15 residues. CDR1 and CDR2 (germline): SGHRS, YFSETQ. The CDR3 spells CASSLDGGSNQPQHF. The CDR3, as DNA: TGCGCCAGCAGCCTGGATGGGGGTAGCAATCAGCCCCAGCATTTT. Combining the CDR3 with reference TRBV5-1 and TRBJ1-5 gives the whole variable domain KAGVTQTPRYLIKTRGQQVTLSCSPISGHRSVSWYQQTPGQGLQFLFEYFSETQRNKGNFPGRFSGRQFSNSRSEMNVSTLELGDSALYLCASSLDGGSNQPQHFGDGTRLSIL.

This chain uses TRBV30 with TRBJ2-3, with TRBD2 matching 8 bases. V was pared by 0 bases and J by 6 bases, with 5 bases of the junction left unmatched. CDR1 is GTSNPN and CDR2 is SVGIG in the germline V gene (reference sequence). There are 14 residues in the CDR3. CDR3 amino acids: CAWSVRRGADTQYF. The CDR3 nucleotides are TGTGCCTGGAGTGTACGGCGGGGGGCGGATACGCAGTATTTT.

V and J are TRBV4-2 and TRBJ1-1; D gene unclear. Germline V gene data show CDR1 as LGHNA and CDR2 as YNFKEQ. This CDR3 region has 12 residues. The V end was cut by 4 bases, the J end by 8 bases, with 11 bases between. CDR3 region: CASSREGSEAFF. In DNA, the CDR3 is TGTGCCAGCAGCCGGGAGGGCTCAGAAGCTTTCTTT.

The rearrangement joins TRBV5-8 to TRBJ2-1; D is unresolved. The length of the CDR3 is 13 residues. Germline V gives CDR1 SGHTS, CDR2 YDEGEE. V gave up 5 bases and J gave up 12 bases, with 18 bases separating them. CDR3 protein: CASRKTVLVGQFF. The CDR3, as DNA: TGTGCCAGCAGAAAAACGGTGCTCGTCGGGCAGTTCTTC.

With respect to this clone: Other DNA variants within this sample encode the same CDR3. The genes are TRBV7-2 and TRBJ2-3; unclear D gene. V gave up 5 bases and J gave up 5 bases, with 5 bases separating them. The CDR3 runs 11 residues. The germline CDR1 and CDR2 sequences are SGHTA and FQGNSA. CDR3 nucleotide sequence: TGTGCCAGCAGCCCGAGAGATACGCAGTATTTT. Protein product: CASSPRDTQYF.

The count of this clone is one. This rearrangement joins TRBV7-2 to TRBJ2-3; 8 bases align to TRBD1. Germline CDR1 and CDR2: SGHTA and FQGNSA. V gave up 2 bases and J gave up 1 base; unmatched junction bases: 8. CDR3 length: 17 residues. The CDR3 DNA reads as TGTGCCAGCAGCTTATACCGGGCAGGGGGCGGCACAGATACGCAGTATTTT. This codes for CASSLYRAGGGTDTQYF.

This chain joins TRBV28 and TRBJ2-2; TRBD2 aligns across 8 bases. The V gene's germline CDR1 is MDHEN and CDR2 SYDVKM. After removal of 8 bases from V and 2 bases from J, the junction contained 10 bases not matched to a gene. The CDR3 covers 16 residues. The CDR3 spells CASLRGGGRNTGELFF. In DNA, the CDR3 is TGTGCCAGCCTCAGGGGCGGGGGGCGAAACACCGGGGAGCTGTTTTTT.

The chain recombines TRBV2 with TRBJ2-7, with TRBD2 identical over 9 bases. This CDR3 has 14 amino acids. The germline CDR1 and CDR2 sequences are SNHLY and FYNNEI. The ends lost 9 bases at V and 1 base at J; junction bases unmatched: 7. The CDR3 DNA reads as TGTGCCAGTTCTAGCGGGACAGATTCCTACGAGCAGTACTTC. Translated, it gives CASSSGTDSYEQYF.

This clone has a single count. The chain employs TRBV29-1 and TRBJ2-2, with TRBD2 identical over 7 bases. This CDR3 is built from 14 residues. Trimming cost V 6 bases and J 2 bases; bases outside gene matches: 6. Germline lookup yields CDR1 SQVTM and CDR2 ANQGSEA. CDR3 in amino acids: CSVKGLQNTGELFF. CDR3 sequence (DNA): TGCAGCGTCAAGGGACTACAAAACACCGGGGAGCTGTTTTTT.

This chain joins TRBV2 and TRBJ1-5, with unresolved D. This CDR3 is built from 14 residues. Germline loops: CDR1 SNHLY, CDR2 FYNNEI. V was shortened by 8 bases and J by 0 bases, with 11 bases between the two germline ends. CDR3 loop: CASRPQTSNQPQHF. CDR3 sequence (DNA): TGTGCCAGCCGGCCCCAAACTAGCAATCAGCCCCAGCATTTT.

This chain uses TRBV4-1 with TRBJ2-5; possibly TRBD1 or TRBD2 for D (5 bases each). V lost 4 bases and J lost 5, with 17 bases in between. The V gene's germline CDR1 is MGHRA and CDR2 YSYEKL. This CDR3 is 15 amino acids long. CDR3 bases: TGCGCCAGCAGCCTCGGGGCAGGTCGTTTGGAGACCCAGTACTTC. Its translation is CASSLGAGRLETQYF.